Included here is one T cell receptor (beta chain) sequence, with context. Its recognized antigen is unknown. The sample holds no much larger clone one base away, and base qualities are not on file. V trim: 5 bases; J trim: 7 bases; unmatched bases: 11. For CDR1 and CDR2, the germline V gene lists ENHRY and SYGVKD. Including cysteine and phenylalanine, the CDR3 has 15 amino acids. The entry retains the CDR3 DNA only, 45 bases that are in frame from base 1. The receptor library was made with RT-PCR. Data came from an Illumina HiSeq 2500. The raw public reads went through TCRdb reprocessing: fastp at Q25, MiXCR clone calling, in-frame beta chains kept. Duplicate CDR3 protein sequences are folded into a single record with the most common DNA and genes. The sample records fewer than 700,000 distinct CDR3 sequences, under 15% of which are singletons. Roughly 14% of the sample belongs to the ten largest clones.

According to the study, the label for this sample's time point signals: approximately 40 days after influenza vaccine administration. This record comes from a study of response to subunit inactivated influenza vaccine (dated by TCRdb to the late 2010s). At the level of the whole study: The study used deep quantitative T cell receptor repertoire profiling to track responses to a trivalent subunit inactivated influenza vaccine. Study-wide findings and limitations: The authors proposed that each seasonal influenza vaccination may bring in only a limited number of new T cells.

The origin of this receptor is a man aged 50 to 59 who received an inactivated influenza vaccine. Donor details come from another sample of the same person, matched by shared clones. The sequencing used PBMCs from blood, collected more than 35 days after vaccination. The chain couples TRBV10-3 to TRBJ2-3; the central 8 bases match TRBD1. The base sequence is TGTGCCATCAGTACCCCCTCAGGGGGCTGGAATACGCAGTATTTT. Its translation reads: CAISTPSGGWNTQYF.